A single sample gave rise to the 12 T cell receptor beta chains below, sequenced in a study of T cell responses to AZD1222 COVID-19 vaccine. Measured with immunoSEQ multiplex PCR; TCRdb has only the in-frame clones, and not every one. The table records around 140,000 clones, 70% to 90% of them present only once. Sequenced here: peripheral blood, sampled on day 0 of AZD1222 vaccination. These receptors were collected from an adult in good health.

This clone was observed a handful of times. The rearrangement links TRBV18 to TRBJ1-5; TRBD1 might be the D (5 bases). From germline, CDR1 is KGHSH and CDR2 LQKENI. Trimming took 1 base from V and 0 from J, leaving 16 bases between them. This CDR3 has 18 residues. This CDR3 is CASSPRVLGGDSNQPQHF. As DNA, the CDR3 is TGTGCCAGCTCACCACGGGTGTTGGGGGGAGATAGCAATCAGCCCCAGCATTTT.

The V call is TRBV9, the J call TRBJ2-1, with TRBD2 matching over 7 bases. This CDR3 region has 15 residues. The V gene's germline CDR1 is SGDLS and CDR2 YYNGEE. With 3 bases clipped from V and 7 bases from J, the junction kept 10 bases outside the gene matches. The CDR3 is CASSAWEGPRNEQFF. For the CDR3, the DNA is TGTGCCAGCAGCGCATGGGAGGGCCCACGGAATGAGCAGTTCTTC.

The chain uses TRBV10-3 and TRBJ2-2; TRBD2 matches at 11 bases. In germline, CDR1 is ENHRY, CDR2 SYGVKD. The CDR3 is 15 amino acids. The V gene end was trimmed by 5 bases and the J gene end by 6 bases; junction bases not matched to a gene: 5. The CDR3 DNA follows: TGTGCCATCAGTCTTAGCGGGGGGGCCGCCGGGGAGCTGTTTTTT. Amino acid sequence: CAISLSGGAAGELFF.

This rearrangement joins TRBV27 to TRBJ1-1; 7 bases are shared with TRBD1. The V gene's germline CDR1 is MNHEY and CDR2 SMNVEV (reference sequence). The length of the CDR3 is 14 residues. V was clipped by 4 bases and J by 1 base; unmatched bases: 3. The CDR3 bases are TGTGCCAGCAGTTCCCAGGGGGGGAACACTGAAGCTTTCTTT. It yields the protein CASSSQGGNTEAFF.

The genes are TRBV7-9 and TRBJ2-4; D gene unclear. V lost 6 bases to trimming and J lost 2 bases, with 14 bases between them. CDR1 SEHNR and CDR2 FQNEAQ come from the germline V gene (reference sequence). This CDR3 region has 15 residues. CDR3 sequence reads: CASSTTPLTKNIQYF. The CDR3 coding sequence is TGTGCCAGCAGTACGACACCTTTAACCAAAAACATTCAGTACTTC.

The chain employs TRBV19 and TRBJ1-2, with D possibly matching TRBD1 (5 bases). Germline V gene sequence: CDR1 LNHDA, CDR2 SQIVND (reference sequence). V shed 5 bases and J shed 2 bases, with 9 bases lying between them. This CDR3 spans 13 amino acids. CDR3 nucleotide sequence: TGTGCCAGTAGTGGCGCAGGGAACTATGGCTACACCTTC. Protein product: CASSGAGNYGYTF.

CDR3 in amino acids: CASSEGRAYGYTF. CDR3 in DNA: TGCGCCAGCAGTGAAGGCAGGGCCTATGGCTACACCTTC. The rearrangement uses TRBV10-1 and TRBJ1-2; D possibly corresponds to TRBD1 (5 bases). V was pared by 3 bases and J by 4 bases, with 9 bases between. There are 13 residues in the CDR3. CDR1 and CDR2 (germline): WNHNN, SYGVQD (reference sequence).

This chain uses TRBV6-6 with TRBJ2-1, with D unclear. The V and J ends lost 2 bases and 5 bases respectively, with 7 bases between them. Germline V gene data show CDR1 as MNHNY and CDR2 as SVGAGI (reference sequence). CDR3 length equals 13 residues. CDR3 DNA: TGTGCCAGCAGTTACCAAGGAGACAATGAGCAGTTCTTC. It encodes CASSYQGDNEQFF.

This rearrangement joins TRBV2 to TRBJ1-2, with TRBD1 as a possible D gene (6 bases). The ends were cut back, 7 bases at V and 7 bases at J, with 16 bases in the middle. Germline V gene data show CDR1 as SNHLY and CDR2 as FYNNEI. The CDR3 is made up of 13 amino acids. This CDR3 reads CASIPQQGIGYTF. In nucleotides, the CDR3 is TGTGCCAGCATTCCCCAACAGGGCATTGGCTACACCTTC.

This clone was found a few times. The V call is TRBV2, the J call TRBJ2-1; TRBD1 might be the D (5 bases). The CDR3 is 12 amino acids. Looked up from germline, CDR1 is SNHLY and CDR2 is FYNNEI. V lost 4 bases and J 5 bases, leaving 6 bases between the germline ends. CDR3 DNA sequence: TGTGCCAGCAGTGGACAGAACAATGAGCAGTTCTTC. Residues: CASSGQNNEQFF.

The genes are TRBV25-1 and TRBJ2-5; 7 bases agree with TRBD2. With V trimmed by 1 base and J by 2 bases, 10 bases remained unmatched. The CDR3 is made up of 17 amino acids. CDR1 is MGHDK, CDR2 SYGVNS, per germline. The CDR3 DNA follows: TGTGCCAGCAGTGAATCCGCCGGGGGGACTTGGCAAGAGACCCAGTACTTC. Its protein product is CASSESAGGTWQETQYF.

This chain links TRBV11-2 with TRBJ2-5; D possibly corresponds to TRBD2 (6 bases). Germline V gene lookup returns CDR1 SGHAT and CDR2 FQNNGV. V dropped 5 bases and J dropped 5 bases, with 21 bases sitting between them. The CDR3 covers 16 residues. CDR3 sequence (DNA): TGTGCCAGCAGCACACAACGGAGACTAGTTGGGGAGACCCAGTACTTC. It is translated as CASSTQRRLVGETQYF.